The table lists the clone carrying this T cell receptor beta chain with a few counts. Antigen specificity is unknown. Individuals with ophthalmopathy presented a Clinical Activity Score of at least 3, a NOSPECS grade of at least 4 and a duration under 3 months. Patients were excluded because of uncontrolled infection, other autoimmune disease, pregnancy or lactation. Isolation of PBMCs was performed on around 9.3 ml fresh peripheral blood. Amplification targeted TCR beta CDR3 regions from RNA transcripts. HTBI primers were the set used in a first-round RT-PCR of the TCR CDR3. MiXCR, applied by TCRdb to the multiplex PCR reads, yields one record per CDR3 protein. The profile shows about 290,000 distinct CDR3 sequences, approximately 19% of them singletons. The entry originates in a study of T cells in Graves' hyperthyroidism and ophthalmopathy. Broader study findings: Blood shared most expanded thyroid clonotypes above 0.001.

CDR3 size: 14 residues. Between the trimmed V and J ends, which lost 11 bases and 3 bases, there was a span of 14 bases. The source is a man aged 50-60 years with Graves' ophthalmopathy. The sequenced material came from blood. The rearrangement links TRBV12-3 or TRBV12-4 to TRBJ2-6; D assignment may be TRBD1 or TRBD2 (6 bases each). CDR3 residues: CASDGGLGANVLTF. Written as DNA, the CDR3 is TGTGCCTCCGATGGGGGGCTTGGGGCCAACGTCCTGACTTTC.